The present T cell receptor beta chain was sequenced within a study of blood T cell repertoires in COVID-19. Study information: The origin of the acute and convalescent COVID-19 samples was the United States, Italy and Spain. Sources were T cells, B-cell-depleted T cells, or PBMCs; the material itself was cDNA or gDNA.

In the original workflow: From reference gene primer amplification, estimates of nucleated cell counts were derived. Sequencing was performed with immunoSEQ multiplex PCR; in TCRdb, only in-frame clones are kept and a portion is missing. That table is the source of V, J and clone size, and D and trimming were worked out from the DNA. This table holds tens of thousands of clones, about four fifths found once. V lost 5 bases to trimming and J lost 3 bases; unmatched junction nucleotides: 10. Germline CDR1 and CDR2: SGHTA and FQGNSA. The CDR3 loop spans 15 amino acids. The V and J genes are TRBV7-2 and TRBJ2-7, with TRBD1 matching over 7 bases. This receptor was obtained from a woman older than 75 with acute or convalescent COVID-19. Sequenced: peripheral blood. The CDR3 here is CASSPASGQVYEQYF. Here the CDR3 DNA reads TGTGCCAGCAGCCCAGCAAGTGGACAGGTCTACGAGCAGTACTTC. Variable domain in full (rest from reference TRBV7-2 and TRBJ2-7): GAGVSQSPSNKVTEKGKDVELRCDPISGHTALYWYRQSLGQGLEFLIYFQGNSAPDKSGLPSDRFSAERTGGSVSTLTIQRTQQEDSAVYLCASSPASGQVYEQYFGPGTRLTVT.